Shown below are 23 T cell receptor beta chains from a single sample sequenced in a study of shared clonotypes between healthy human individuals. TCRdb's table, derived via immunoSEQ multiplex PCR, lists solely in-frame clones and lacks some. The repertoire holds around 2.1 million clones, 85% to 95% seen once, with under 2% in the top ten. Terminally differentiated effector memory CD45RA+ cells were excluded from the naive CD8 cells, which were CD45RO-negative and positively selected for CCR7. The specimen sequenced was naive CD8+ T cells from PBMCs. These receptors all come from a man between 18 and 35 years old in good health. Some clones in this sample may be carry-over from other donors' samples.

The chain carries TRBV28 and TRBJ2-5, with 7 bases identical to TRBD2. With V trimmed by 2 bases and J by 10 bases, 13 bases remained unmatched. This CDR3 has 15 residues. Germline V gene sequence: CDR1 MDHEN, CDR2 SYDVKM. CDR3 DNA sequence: TGTGCCAGCAGTTTACTGGTCCTAGCGGAAGGGATCCAGTACTTC. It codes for CASSLLVLAEGIQYF.

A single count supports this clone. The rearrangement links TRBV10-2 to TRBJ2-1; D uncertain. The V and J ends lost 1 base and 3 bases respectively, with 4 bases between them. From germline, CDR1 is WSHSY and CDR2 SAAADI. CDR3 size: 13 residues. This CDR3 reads CASSEWSYNEQFF. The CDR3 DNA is TGCGCCAGCAGTGAGTGGAGCTACAATGAGCAGTTCTTC.

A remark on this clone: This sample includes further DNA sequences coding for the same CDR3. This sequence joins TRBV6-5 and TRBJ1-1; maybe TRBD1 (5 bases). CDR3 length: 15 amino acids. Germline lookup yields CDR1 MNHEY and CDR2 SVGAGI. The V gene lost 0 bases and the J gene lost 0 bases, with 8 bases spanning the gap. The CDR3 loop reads CASSYSGELNTEAFF. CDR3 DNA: TGTGCCAGCAGTTACTCGGGGGAGTTGAACACTGAAGCTTTCTTT.

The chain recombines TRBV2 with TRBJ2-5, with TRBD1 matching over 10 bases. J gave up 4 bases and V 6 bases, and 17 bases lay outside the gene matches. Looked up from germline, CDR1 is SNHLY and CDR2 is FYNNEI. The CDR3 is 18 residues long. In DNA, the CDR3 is TGTGCCAGCAGATTCGGACAGGGGGGTAGCCGTCCTAGAGAGACCCAGTACTTC. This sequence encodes CASRFGQGGSRPRETQYF.

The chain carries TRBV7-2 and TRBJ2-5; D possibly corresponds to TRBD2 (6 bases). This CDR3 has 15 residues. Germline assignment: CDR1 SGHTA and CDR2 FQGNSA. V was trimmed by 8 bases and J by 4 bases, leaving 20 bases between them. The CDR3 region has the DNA TGTGCCAGCGCATTGAGGAGGGCATTGGTAGAGACCCAGTACTTC. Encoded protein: CASALRRALVETQYF.

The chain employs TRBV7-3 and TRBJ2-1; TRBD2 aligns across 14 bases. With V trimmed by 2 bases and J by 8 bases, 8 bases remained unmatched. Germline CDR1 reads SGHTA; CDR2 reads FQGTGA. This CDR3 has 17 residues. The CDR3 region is CASSLGGMGLAGDEQFF. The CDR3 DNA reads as TGTGCCAGCAGCTTAGGGGGTATGGGACTAGCGGGAGATGAGCAGTTCTTC.

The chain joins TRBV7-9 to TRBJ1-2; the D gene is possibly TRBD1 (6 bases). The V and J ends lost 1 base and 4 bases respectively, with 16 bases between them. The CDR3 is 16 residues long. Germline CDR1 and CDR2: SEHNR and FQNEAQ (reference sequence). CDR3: CASSLGAGQSSYGYTF. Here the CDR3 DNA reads TGTGCCAGCAGCTTAGGTGCCGGACAGTCCAGCTATGGCTACACCTTC. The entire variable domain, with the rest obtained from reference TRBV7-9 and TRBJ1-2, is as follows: DTGVSQNPRHKITKRGQNVTFRCDPISEHNRLYWYRQTLGQGPEFLTYFQNEAQLEKSRLLSDRFSAERPKGSFSTLEIQRTEQGDSAMYLCASSLGAGQSSYGYTFGSGTRLTVV.

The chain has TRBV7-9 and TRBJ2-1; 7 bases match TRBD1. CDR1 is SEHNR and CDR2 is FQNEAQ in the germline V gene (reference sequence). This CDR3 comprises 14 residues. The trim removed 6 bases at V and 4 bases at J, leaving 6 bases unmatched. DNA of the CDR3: TGTGCCAGCAGGAGGGACAGTTCTTACAATGAGCAGTTCTTC. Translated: CASRRDSSYNEQFF.

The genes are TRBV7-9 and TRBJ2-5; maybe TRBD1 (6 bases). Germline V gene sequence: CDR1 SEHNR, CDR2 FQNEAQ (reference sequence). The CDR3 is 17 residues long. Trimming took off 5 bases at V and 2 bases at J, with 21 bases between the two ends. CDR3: CASSRKEDSERQETQYF. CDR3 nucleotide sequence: TGTGCCAGCAGCCGAAAAGAGGACAGCGAACGACAAGAGACCCAGTACTTC.

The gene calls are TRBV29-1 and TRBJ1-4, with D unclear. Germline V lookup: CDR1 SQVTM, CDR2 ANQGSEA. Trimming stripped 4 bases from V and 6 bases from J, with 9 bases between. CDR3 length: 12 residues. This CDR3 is CSVANGHEKLFF. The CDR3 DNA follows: TGCAGCGTTGCAAACGGCCATGAAAAACTGTTTTTT.

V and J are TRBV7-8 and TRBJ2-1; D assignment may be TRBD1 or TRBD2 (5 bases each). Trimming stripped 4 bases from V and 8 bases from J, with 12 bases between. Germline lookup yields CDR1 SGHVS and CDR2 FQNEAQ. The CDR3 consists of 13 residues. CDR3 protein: CASSWGSAHEQFF. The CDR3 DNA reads TGTGCCAGCAGCTGGGGGTCCGCCCATGAGCAGTTCTTC.

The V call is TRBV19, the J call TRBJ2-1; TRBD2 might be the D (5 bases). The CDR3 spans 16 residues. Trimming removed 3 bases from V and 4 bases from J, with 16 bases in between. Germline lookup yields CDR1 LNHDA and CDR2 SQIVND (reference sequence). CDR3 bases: TGTGCCAGTAGTATTGCTAGTTGGGAGTTGTACAATGAGCAGTTCTTC. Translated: CASSIASWELYNEQFF.

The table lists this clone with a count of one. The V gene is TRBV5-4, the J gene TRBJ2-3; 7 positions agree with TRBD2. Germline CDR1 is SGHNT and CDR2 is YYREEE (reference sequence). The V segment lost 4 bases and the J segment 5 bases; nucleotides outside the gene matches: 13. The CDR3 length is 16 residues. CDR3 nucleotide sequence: TGTGCCAGCAGCAGAAGGGAGCTACCGGGGGGAGATACGCAGTATTTT. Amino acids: CASSRRELPGGDTQYF.

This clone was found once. The DNA of the CDR3 is TGTGCCAGCAGCGCCGACAGGGTAGTCTCCTACAATGAGCAGTTCTTC. Residues: CASSADRVVSYNEQFF. V and J are TRBV9 and TRBJ2-1; TRBD1 aligns across 7 bases. CDR3 length equals 16 residues. Germline V gene sequence: CDR1 SGDLS, CDR2 YYNGEE. The V gene end was trimmed by 3 bases and the J gene end by 0 bases; junction bases not matched to a gene: 6.

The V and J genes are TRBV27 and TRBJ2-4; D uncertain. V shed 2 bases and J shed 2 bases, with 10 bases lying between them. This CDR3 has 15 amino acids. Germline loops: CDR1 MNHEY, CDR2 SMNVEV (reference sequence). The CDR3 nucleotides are TGTGCCAGCAGTTTACTTCCGGGTTCCAAAAACATTCAGTACTTC. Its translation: CASSLLPGSKNIQYF.

The CDR3: CASSYSNTKAEAFF. CDR3 sequence (DNA): TGTGCCAGCAGTTACTCAAACACAAAGGCTGAAGCTTTCTTT. The J gene is TRBJ1-1, the V gene TRBV6-5, with unresolved D. The CDR3 length is 14 residues. With 0 bases removed from V and 6 bases from J, the gap between germline ends came to 11 bases. Looked up from germline, CDR1 is MNHEY and CDR2 is SVGAGI.

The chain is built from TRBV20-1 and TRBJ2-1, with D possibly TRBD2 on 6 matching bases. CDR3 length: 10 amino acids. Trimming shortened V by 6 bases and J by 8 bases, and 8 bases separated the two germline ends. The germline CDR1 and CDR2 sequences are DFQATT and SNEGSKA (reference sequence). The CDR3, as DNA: TGCAGTGCCGGGGACTATGAGCAGTTCTTC. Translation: CSAGDYEQFF.

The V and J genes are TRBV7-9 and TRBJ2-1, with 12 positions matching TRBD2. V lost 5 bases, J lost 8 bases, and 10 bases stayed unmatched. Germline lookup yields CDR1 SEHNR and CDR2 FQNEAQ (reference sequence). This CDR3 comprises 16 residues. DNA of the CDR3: TGTGCCAGCAGCCCCCAGACTAGCGGGAGACCCCATGAGCAGTTCTTC. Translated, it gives CASSPQTSGRPHEQFF.

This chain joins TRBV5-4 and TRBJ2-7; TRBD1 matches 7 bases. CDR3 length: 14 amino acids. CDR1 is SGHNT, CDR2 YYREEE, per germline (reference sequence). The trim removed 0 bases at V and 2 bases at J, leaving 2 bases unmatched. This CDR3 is CASSLARGTYEQYF. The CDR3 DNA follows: TGTGCCAGCAGCTTGGCCAGGGGGACCTACGAGCAGTACTTC.

The CDR3 loop is CASGRTGPESRGYTF. The CDR3 DNA reads TGTGCCAGCGGACGTACCGGACCGGAGAGTCGGGGCTACACCTTC. The chain is built from TRBV5-5 and TRBJ1-2, with D unresolved. CDR3 length: 15 residues. Trimming shortened V by 7 bases and J by 8 bases, and 24 bases separated the two germline ends. The V gene's germline CDR1 is SGHKS and CDR2 YYEKEE (reference sequence).

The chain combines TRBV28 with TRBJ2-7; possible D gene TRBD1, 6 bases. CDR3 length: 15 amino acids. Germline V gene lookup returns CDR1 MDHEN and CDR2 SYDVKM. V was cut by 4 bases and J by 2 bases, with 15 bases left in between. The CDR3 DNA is TGTGCCAGCAGTTCAAAGCCGGGACACGCCTACGAGCAGTACTTC. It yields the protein CASSSKPGHAYEQYF.

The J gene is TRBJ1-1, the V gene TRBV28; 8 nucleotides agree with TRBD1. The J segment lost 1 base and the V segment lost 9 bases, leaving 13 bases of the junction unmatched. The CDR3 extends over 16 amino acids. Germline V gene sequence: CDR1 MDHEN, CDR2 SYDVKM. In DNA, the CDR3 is TGTGCCAGGGACAGGGACCACTCCTCGGGGAACACTGAAGCTTTCTTT. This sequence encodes CARDRDHSSGNTEAFF.

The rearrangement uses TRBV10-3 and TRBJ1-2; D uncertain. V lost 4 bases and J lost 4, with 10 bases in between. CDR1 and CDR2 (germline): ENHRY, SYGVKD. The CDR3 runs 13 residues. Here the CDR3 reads CAISGGGIYGYTF. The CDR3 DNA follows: TGTGCCATCAGTGGAGGCGGGATCTATGGCTACACCTTC.